This T cell receptor (beta chain) was identified during a study of T cell responses to AZD1222 COVID-19 vaccine. Study-wide findings and caveats: Compared with day 0, the breadth and depth of the Spike-specific TCR repertoire rose significantly after two doses of AZD1222.

Germline values: CDR1 SGHTA, CDR2 FQGTGA. CDR3 size: 14 residues. Trimming took 4 bases from V and 0 from J, leaving 9 bases between them. Of note for this clone: Its specificity is not known.

Produced via immunoSEQ multiplex PCR; TCRdb's table is partial and in-frame only. The data show 80,000 to 130,000 clones, with around nine tenths seen just once and 3% to 4% held by the top ten. The source material was peripheral blood, sampled on day 0 of AZD1222 vaccination. The sequence was collected from an adult in good health. The V gene is TRBV7-3, the J gene TRBJ1-1, with D perhaps matching TRBD1 (5 bases). The DNA of the CDR3 is TGTGCCAGCAGCTCAGGGATATTGAACACTGAAGCTTTCTTT. It specifies CASSSGILNTEAFF.